The 12 T cell receptor beta chains listed next were all sequenced from one sample in a study of T cells after yellow fever vaccination (dated by TCRdb to 2018 to 2020). Libraries were made using 5' RACE. The listed sequencing device is Illumina NovaSeq 6000. TCRdb reran the public reads through fastp at Q25 and MiXCR, keeping productive beta chains. Every distinct CDR3 protein forms one entry, paired with its most common genes and DNA. For this sample the table gives 95,000 to 150,000 distinct CDR3 sequences, of which more than 7.5% were detected only once. The ten largest clones capture 40% of the sample. The treatment or condition tag for this specimen amounts to: live attenuated yellow fever vaccine strain. The source material was CD8+ T cells sorted from PBMCs, sampled on the day of the yellow fever booster vaccination. The receptors derive from a man aged 18 to 35 who received the YFV17D yellow fever vaccine.

The rearrangement links TRBV6-2 or TRBV6-3 to TRBJ2-5; the match to TRBD2 covers 10 bases. CDR3 length equals 16 residues. Germline CDR1 reads MNHEY; CDR2 reads SVGEGT. V lost 4 bases, J lost 5 bases, and 10 bases stayed unmatched. The CDR3: CASSFGLAAYMETQYF. CDR3 bases: TGTGCCAGCAGTTTTGGACTAGCGGCGTACATGGAGACCCAGTACTTC.

This chain connects TRBV5-1 to TRBJ2-1; 7 nucleotides line up with TRBD1. The length of the CDR3 is 14 residues. The V segment lost 4 bases and the J segment 4 bases; nucleotides outside the gene matches: 5. The germline V gene encodes CDR1 SGHRS and CDR2 YFSETQ. The DNA of the CDR3 is TGCGCCAGCAGCCTTAGACAGGGATACAATGAGCAGTTCTTC. Translation: CASSLRQGYNEQFF.

In this sample, this clonotype turned up a few times. The chain recombines TRBV9 with TRBJ2-7; TRBD2 is a possible D gene (7 bases). V was trimmed by 4 bases and J by 5 bases, leaving 19 bases between them. This CDR3 is 15 amino acids long. CDR1 is SGDLS, CDR2 YYNGEE, per germline. CDR3 residues: CASSPVGGGGDEQYF. DNA for the CDR3: TGTGCCAGCAGCCCCGTTGGCGGGGGCGGCGACGAGCAGTACTTC.

J is TRBJ2-1 and V is TRBV27; maybe TRBD1 (5 bases). The germline V gene encodes CDR1 MNHEY and CDR2 SMNVEV (reference sequence). Trimming shortened V by 5 bases and J by 9 bases, and 11 bases separated the two germline ends. This CDR3 has 12 residues. CDR3 coding DNA: TGTGCCAGCAGTATGCAGGGTTTTGAGCAGTTCTTC. Translation gives CASSMQGFEQFF.

This clonotype was recorded many times. At one end the junction does not follow the germline gene, possibly because of a read error. V usage is TRBV7-7 and J usage is TRBJ2-2; possible D gene TRBD1, 5 bases. Looked up from germline, CDR1 is SSHAT and CDR2 is FNYEAQ (reference sequence). The CDR3 contains 12 residues. CDR3 nucleotide sequence: TGTGCTAGCAGCCGAGACAGCGGGGAGCTGTTTTTT. Protein sequence: CASSRDSGELFF.

This clonotype was observed at least ten times. The CDR3 DNA reads TGTGCCAGCAGTCCGGACCCGAGAGAGACCCAGTACTTC. This sequence encodes CASSPDPRETQYF. The V gene is TRBV12-3 or TRBV12-4, the J gene TRBJ2-5; D is uncertain. The V gene lost 5 bases and the J gene lost 4 bases, with 11 bases spanning the gap. This CDR3 is built from 13 residues.

The table lists this clonotype with many counts. The chain carries TRBV6-5 and TRBJ2-7; D gene unclear. There are 10 residues in the CDR3. Germline V CDR1 and CDR2: MNHEY, SVGAGI. V lost 8 bases, J lost 7 bases, and 9 bases lay in between. The DNA for the CDR3 is TGTGCCAGCGGGGTAGGGGAGCAGTACTTC. Protein: CASGVGEQYF.

The rearrangement joins TRBV28 to TRBJ2-2; tentatively, D is TRBD1 (6 bases). Germline CDR1 and CDR2: MDHEN and SYDVKM. Between the trimmed V and J ends, which lost 6 bases and 0 bases, there was a span of 17 bases. The CDR3 sequence is 17 residues long. Written as DNA, the CDR3 is TGTGCCAGCAGCACGCCTGCAGGGGCCCCGAACACCGGGGAGCTGTTTTTT. As protein: CASSTPAGAPNTGELFF.

This clonotype showed up just a few times. The genes are TRBV2 and TRBJ2-3, with D unclear. V dropped 7 bases and J dropped 2 bases, with 16 bases sitting between them. This CDR3 contains 15 residues. Germline CDR1 reads SNHLY; CDR2 reads FYNNEI. This CDR3 is CASTEVTVNTDTQYF. As DNA, the CDR3 is TGTGCCAGCACCGAGGTTACAGTTAACACAGATACGCAGTATTTT.

By share, this clonotype counts as medium-sized. This chain links TRBV7-9 with TRBJ2-4; TRBD2 matches at 7 bases. The junction had 4 bases not matched to a gene; V was cut back by 1 base and J by 4 bases. Germline V gene data show CDR1 as SEHNR and CDR2 as FQNEAQ (reference sequence). This CDR3 is 15 amino acids long. DNA for the CDR3: TGTGCCAGCAGCTTAGTGCAGCGGGGAAAAAACATTCAGTACTTC. It is translated as CASSLVQRGKNIQYF.

The V and J genes are TRBV27 and TRBJ1-2, with D possibly TRBD1 on 6 matching bases. CDR1 is MNHEY and CDR2 is SMNVEV in the germline V gene (reference sequence). The CDR3 loop spans 13 amino acids. Deletions cut 3 bases from V and 8 bases from J, with 13 bases between. CDR3 sequence: CASSFGHDRGYTF. CDR3 DNA sequence: TGTGCCAGCAGTTTTGGTCATGACAGGGGCTACACCTTC.

The rearrangement uses TRBV11-2 and TRBJ2-5; 8 positions match TRBD1. Germline V gene lookup returns CDR1 SGHAT and CDR2 FQNNGV. V shed 5 bases, J shed 4 bases, and the junction held 9 bases outside the gene matches. The CDR3 contains 15 residues. The CDR3 region is CASSEESRGPETQYF. DNA for the CDR3: TGTGCCAGCAGCGAGGAGAGCAGGGGGCCAGAGACCCAGTACTTC.